The clone carrying this T cell receptor (beta chain) was picked up many times. Antigen: not known. One entry per CDR3 protein results from TCRdb running MiXCR on the reads. The top ten hold roughly 10% of the sample, which has 400,000 to 550,000 distinct CDR3 sequences, 10% to 12% seen once. This CDR3 comprises 16 residues. Germline values: CDR1 SNHLY, CDR2 FYNNEI. V dropped 3 bases and J dropped 7; count of bases not matched to a gene: 6. The data were taken from a study of T cell repertoires in cytomegalovirus infection. Study context: Both CMV infection and a matching HLA type were indicated by public TCR beta signatures. Study-wide results and limits: HLA-C-restricted CMV clonotypes gave the most frequent clonotype in two of eight donors. Cumulated frequencies of public TCR beta families served to identify carriers of CMV plus the relevant HLA.

Sequenced input: PBMCs. V and J are TRBV2 and TRBJ2-3, with 14 bases lining up with TRBD2. The sequence was obtained from a human donor in good health (CMV status not recorded). Some clones in this sample may be carry-over from other donors' samples. Written as DNA, the CDR3 is TGTGCCAGCAGTGAGTTGACTAGCGGGGGGGCATATACGCAGTATTTT. This translates into CASSELTSGGAYTQYF.